These 28 T cell receptor beta chains originate from one sample sequenced in a study of CD8 T cells in Susac syndrome. An input of roughly 0.5 to 1 ug of RNA was subjected to reverse transcription using random hexamers. Each CDR3 protein gets one entry after TCRdb re-called the immunoSEQ multiplex PCR reads with MiXCR. The data contain more than 95,000 distinct CDR3 sequences, 90% to 95% of them singletons. The sample consisted of CD8+ T cells from PBMCs. Receptors originate from a human donor with multiple sclerosis.

The V and J genes are TRBV12-3 or TRBV12-4 and TRBJ1-2; 8 bases are shared with TRBD1. The CDR3 consists of 15 residues. V dropped 4 bases and J dropped 4; count of bases not matched to a gene: 8. The CDR3 DNA is TGTGCCAGCAGTTCCCGACCCGACAGGGGCTATGGCTACACCTTC. This encodes CASSSRPDRGYGYTF.

The chain has TRBV29-1 and TRBJ2-4; D is ambiguous. The V end was cut by 8 bases, the J end by 3 bases, with 17 bases between. Germline V gene sequence: CDR1 SQVTM, CDR2 ANQGSEA. The CDR3 spans 14 residues. The CDR3 here is CSFGGGTGKNIQYF. In nucleotides, the CDR3 is TGCAGCTTCGGCGGCGGTACGGGCAAAAACATTCAGTACTTC.

This chain uses TRBV29-1 with TRBJ2-7, with D perhaps matching TRBD1 (6 bases). Trimming removed 4 bases from V and 3 bases from J, with 13 bases in between. This CDR3 has 13 residues. Looked up from germline, CDR1 is SQVTM and CDR2 is ANQGSEA. The CDR3 spells CSVGPGQFYEQYF. The CDR3 DNA follows: TGCAGCGTTGGCCCCGGACAGTTCTACGAGCAGTACTTC.

This sequence joins TRBV24-1 and TRBJ1-2, with a tentative D call TRBD1 (6 bases). This CDR3 is 15 amino acids long. V was shortened by 6 bases and J by 3 bases, with 16 bases between the two germline ends. Germline V gene sequence: CDR1 KGHDR, CDR2 SFDVKD. The CDR3 DNA reads TGTGCCACCAGTTCAGCGGCGGGGACATACTATGGCTACACCTTC. This translates into CATSSAAGTYYGYTF.

In its sample, this clonotype was seen once. The chain has TRBV24-1 and TRBJ2-2; 7 bases agree with TRBD2. V was clipped by 10 bases and J by 8 bases; unmatched bases: 3. CDR3 length: 11 amino acids. In germline, CDR1 is KGHDR, CDR2 SFDVKD. The CDR3, as DNA: TGTGCCACATATAGCGGGGGGGAGCTGTTTTTT. Its protein product is CATYSGGELFF.

This rearrangement joins TRBV5-6 to TRBJ2-3, with no clear D. This CDR3 has 13 amino acids. V was clipped by 3 bases and J by 6 bases, with 11 bases between them. Per germline, CDR1 SGHDT and CDR2 YYEEEE. The CDR3 DNA reads TGTGCCAGCAGCTCGGGCCCTAGGGATACGCAGTATTTT. Protein product: CASSSGPRDTQYF.

J is TRBJ1-3 and V is TRBV14; maybe TRBD1 (5 bases). With 1 base removed from V and 5 bases from J, the gap between germline ends came to 9 bases. Germline CDR1 is SGHDN and CDR2 is FVKESK. CDR3 size: 14 residues. The CDR3 coding sequence is TGTGCCAGCAGCCAAGCGGGGACGAGAAACACCATATATTTT. Encoded protein: CASSQAGTRNTIYF.

V is TRBV6-2 or TRBV6-3 and J is TRBJ2-3; D unresolved. CDR1 and CDR2 (germline): MNHEY, SVGEGT. The CDR3 sequence is 14 residues long. V lost 3 bases and J 4 bases, leaving 11 bases between the germline ends. CDR3 residues: CASSYVQDPDTQYF. CDR3 nucleotide sequence: TGTGCCAGCAGTTATGTTCAGGACCCAGATACGCAGTATTTT.

CDR3 sequence: CASSPGILTGELFF. Here the CDR3 DNA reads TGTGCCAGCAGCCCAGGGATATTGACCGGGGAGCTGTTTTTT. The chain combines TRBV6-5 with TRBJ2-2, with a weak D call TRBD1 (5 bases). The CDR3 covers 14 residues. The V gene lost 6 bases and the J gene lost 5 bases, with 13 bases spanning the gap. Germline CDR1 and CDR2: MNHEY and SVGAGI.

The genes are TRBV29-1 and TRBJ1-2; no definite D call. CDR1 is SQVTM and CDR2 is ANQGSEA in the germline V gene. CDR3 length: 13 amino acids. Trimming took 4 bases from V and 2 from J, leaving 11 bases between them. CDR3 in DNA: TGCAGCGTTGTTGGGCAGACAAACTATGGCTACACCTTC. It is translated as CSVVGQTNYGYTF. Full variable domain (remainder filled in from reference TRBV29-1 and TRBJ1-2): SAVISQKPSRDICQRGTSLTIQCQVDSQVTMMFWYRQQPGQSLTLIATANQGSEATYESGFVIDKFPISRPNLTFSTLTVSNMSPEDSSIYLCSVVGQTNYGYTFGSGTRLTVV.

V gene TRBV24-1 combines with J gene TRBJ2-2, with D hard to call. This CDR3 contains 14 residues. Per the germline V gene, CDR1 is KGHDR and CDR2 is SFDVKD. The V end was cut by 5 bases, the J end by 3 bases, with 9 bases between. CDR3 amino acids: CATSAQGYTGELFF. The CDR3 DNA reads as TGTGCCACCAGTGCTCAAGGGTACACCGGGGAGCTGTTTTTT.

The chain uses TRBV20-1 and TRBJ1-5; D unresolved. Germline CDR1 reads DFQATT; CDR2 reads SNEGSKA (reference sequence). Trimming pared 1 base from V and 0 bases from J, leaving 10 bases between. This CDR3 has 15 amino acids. CDR3 sequence (DNA): TGCAGTGCTAGAGTAGACGGGTTTAGCAATCAGCCCCAGCATTTT. Translating it yields CSARVDGFSNQPQHF.

The gene calls are TRBV7-9 and TRBJ2-5; a weak D match, TRBD1 (5 bases). The germline V and J ends were trimmed by 7 bases and 4 bases, with 13 bases remaining between them. The CDR3 length is 13 residues. Germline V gene sequence: CDR1 SEHNR, CDR2 FQNEAQ (reference sequence). The CDR3 region is CASKLGQGETQYF. The CDR3 nucleotides are TGTGCCAGCAAACTGGGGCAGGGAGAGACCCAGTACTTC.

This clonotype has only one observation. The V call is TRBV4-1, the J call TRBJ2-3, with D possibly being TRBD1 or TRBD2 (5 bases each). CDR1 is MGHRA and CDR2 is YSYEKL in the germline V gene. The CDR3 totals 17 residues. Trimming took off 1 base at V and 6 bases at J, with 20 bases between the two ends. For the CDR3, the DNA is TGCGCCAGCAGCCAAGTGGGGACCCCCACCTCTGCGGATACGCAGTATTTT. Its translation is CASSQVGTPTSADTQYF.

The genes are TRBV9 and TRBJ1-1, with 7 nucleotides matching TRBD1. Germline lookup yields CDR1 SGDLS and CDR2 YYNGEE. The CDR3 has 15 residues. V trimming: 0 bases; J trimming: 1 base; junction bases outside the gene matches: 3. CDR3 sequence (DNA): TGTGCCAGCAGCGTAGACAGGGGTTGGAACACTGAAGCTTTCTTT. This codes for CASSVDRGWNTEAFF. The full variable domain, in which reference TRBV9 and TRBJ1-1 provide the parts outside the CDR3, is DSGVTQTPKHLITATGQRVTLRCSPRSGDLSVYWYQQSLDQGLQFLIQYYNGEERAKGNILERFSAQQFPDLHSELNLSSLELGDSALYFCASSVDRGWNTEAFFGQGTRLTVV.

The V call is TRBV21-1, the J call TRBJ2-7. TRBV21-1 is a listed pseudogene. The length of the CDR3 is 12 residues. The CDR3: CASSNRAYEQYV. In nucleotides, the CDR3 is TGTGCCAGCAGCAATCGGGCCTACGAGCAGTACGTC.

V is TRBV13 and J is TRBJ2-5; 7 bases are a match to TRBD1. CDR3 size: 13 residues. With V trimmed by 5 bases and J by 4 bases, 4 bases remained unmatched. The germline gives CDR1 PRHDT, CDR2 FYEKMQ (reference sequence). The CDR3 sequence: CASSRDSGETQYF. The CDR3 nucleotides read TGTGCCAGCAGCCGGGACAGTGGAGAGACCCAGTACTTC.

V usage is TRBV12-3 or TRBV12-4 and J usage is TRBJ1-5; D is undetermined. This CDR3 has 13 residues. The V and J ends lost 2 bases and 7 bases respectively, with 9 bases between them. CDR3 residues: CASSLSGKQPQHF. DNA for the CDR3: TGTGCCAGCAGTTTAAGTGGAAAGCAGCCCCAGCATTTT.

The chain recombines TRBV3-1 with TRBJ1-5, with 11 bases lining up with TRBD1. The CDR3 spans 15 residues. The junction had 5 bases not matched to a gene; V was cut back by 4 bases and J by 6 bases. Per the germline V gene, CDR1 is LGHDT and CDR2 is YNNKEL (reference sequence). The CDR3 bases are TGTGCCAGCAGCCCAGTTGGGACAGGGGGTCAGCCCCAGCATTTT. Translated, it gives CASSPVGTGGQPQHF.

On this clonotype: A read error may produce the germline difference seen at one junction end. CDR3 in DNA: TGCGCCAGCAGCTTTGGAGAGGCCCAGTACTTC. Residues: CASSFGEAQYF. V and J are TRBV5-1 and TRBJ2-5, with D unresolved. CDR1 is SGHRS and CDR2 is YFSETQ in the germline V gene. This CDR3 has 11 residues.

The V call is TRBV7-3, the J call TRBJ2-7, with D possibly TRBD2 on 5 matching bases. Germline V gives CDR1 SGHTA, CDR2 FQGTGA. V was shortened by 5 bases and J by 4 bases, with 15 bases between the two germline ends. CDR3 length equals 14 residues. CDR3 nucleotide sequence: TGTGCCAGCAGCCCCTCCGGGGAGCAATACGAGCAGTACTTC. Translated, it gives CASSPSGEQYEQYF.

The V gene is TRBV28, the J gene TRBJ2-3; D gene ambiguous. The CDR3 consists of 14 residues. Germline V lookup: CDR1 MDHEN, CDR2 SYDVKM. The germline V and J ends were trimmed by 6 bases and 7 bases, with 17 bases remaining between them. CDR3 sequence: CASSFTAEVHTQYF. The CDR3 coding sequence is TGTGCCAGCAGCTTTACCGCCGAGGTACATACGCAGTATTTT.

The rearrangement links TRBV12-3 or TRBV12-4 to TRBJ2-1; perhaps D is TRBD1 or TRBD2 (5 bases each). Trimming left V 3 bases short and J 4 bases short, with 16 bases between. This CDR3 has 16 amino acids. CDR3 bases: TGTGCCAGCAGTTTCCTGGTGGGGGTTTTTTACAATGAGCAGTTCTTC. It encodes CASSFLVGVFYNEQFF.

Details on this clonotype: One end of the junction does not line up with germline, which may come from a read error. The V and J genes are TRBV7-7 and TRBJ2-3, with 9 bases lining up with TRBD1. Germline V lookup: CDR1 SSHAT, CDR2 FNYEAQ (reference sequence). CDR3 length: 16 residues. CDR3 protein: CASSLNRDRGTDTQYF. Written as DNA, the CDR3 is TGTGCTAGCAGCTTAAACCGGGACAGGGGCACAGATACGCAGTATTTT.

The chain uses TRBV7-8 and TRBJ2-7, with 7 bases lining up with TRBD1. This CDR3 contains 15 residues. V gave up 7 bases and J gave up 4 bases; unmatched junction bases: 13. Germline lookup yields CDR1 SGHVS and CDR2 FQNEAQ. CDR3 region: CASTLRPGQRYEQYF. DNA for the CDR3: TGTGCCAGCACCCTCCGACCGGGACAGCGTTACGAGCAGTACTTC.

The rearrangement uses TRBV6-2 or TRBV6-3 and TRBJ2-2, with D hard to call. Trimming pared 2 bases from V and 1 base from J, leaving 5 bases between. Germline V gives CDR1 MNHEY, CDR2 SVGEGT. The CDR3 has 14 residues. CDR3 DNA sequence: TGTGCCAGCAGTTACGCTTTGAACACCGGGGAGCTGTTTTTT. Translating gives CASSYALNTGELFF.

J is TRBJ2-2 and V is TRBV7-9, with 7 bases identical to TRBD2. V was pared by 5 bases and J by 6 bases, with 12 bases of the junction left unmatched. The CDR3 consists of 16 residues. Germline-derived CDR1 and CDR2 are SEHNR and FQNEAQ (reference sequence). DNA for the CDR3: TGTGCCAGCAGCCCGACCGGAGGGAGGGACTCCGGGGAGCTGTTTTTT. As protein: CASSPTGGRDSGELFF.

The rearrangement joins TRBV29-1 to TRBJ2-3; D possibly corresponds to TRBD1 (7 bases). The V gene lost 3 bases and the J gene lost 4 bases, with 17 bases spanning the gap. CDR3 length equals 15 residues. Germline V gene data show CDR1 as SQVTM and CDR2 as ANQGSEA. DNA for the CDR3: TGCAGCGTTGAGCCCAGGGGGGATCTCGCAGATACGCAGTATTTT. This sequence encodes CSVEPRGDLADTQYF.